This TCR beta chain was captured by sequencing in a study of T cells after posttransplantation cyclophosphamide. Germline CDR1 and CDR2: SGHNT and YYREEE (reference sequence). The CDR3 totals 16 residues. Trimming stripped 4 bases from V and 2 bases from J, with 18 bases between. TCRdb's copy holds only in-frame clones and misses some; the assay was immunoSEQ multiplex PCR. The repertoire holds fewer than 8,500 clones, with approximately 84% as singletons. Study observations and caveats: Tissue-infiltrating T cells from skin or gut overlapped little with blood T cells. Later blood repertoires were often dominated by clones from the donor CD8+ memory compartment.

Treatment was busulfan-fludarabine conditioning, a marrow graft, and cyclophosphamide on days +3 and +4. This clone was observed a single time. Its specificity is not known. The gene calls are TRBV5-4 and TRBJ2-5; unclear D gene. Specimen: CD8+ T cells sorted from PBMCs, collected roughly 190 weeks after allogeneic stem cell transplant with posttransplant cyclophosphamide. The TCR was taken from a female patient aged 50-65 years who received an allogeneic stem cell transplant from a related donor, was CMV-positive, and had no GVHD. T cells may partly derive from the graft donor. CDR3 region: CASSPNLQIIQETQYF. The CDR3 DNA sequence: TGTGCCAGCAGCCCTAACCTACAGATAATTCAAGAGACCCAGTACTTC.